The 7 T cell receptor beta chains given below trace back to one sample, sequenced in a study of tumor and adjacent non-tumor tissue in lung cancer. RNA was extracted from bulk tissue without any cell sorting. Three rounds of nested PCR, following a modified ARM-PCR protocol, produced the TCRbeta library. Using its own MiXCR run on the multiplex PCR reads, TCRdb lists one record per CDR3 protein. The profile shows under 100,000 distinct CDR3 sequences, roughly 75% of them singletons. The sequenced material came from lung tumor tissue. These receptors were obtained from a woman in her 70s with non-small cell lung cancer.

V usage is TRBV29-1 and J usage is TRBJ2-3, with 13 bases identical to TRBD2. J lost 12 bases, V lost 7 bases, and 16 bases had no gene match. Germline V gene sequence: CDR1 SQVTM, CDR2 ANQGSEA. CDR3 length: 15 residues. CDR3 sequence: CSAAGLAGVPDIQYF. The DNA of the CDR3 is TGCAGCGCTGCAGGACTAGCGGGAGTGCCAGATATCCAGTATTTT.

This clonotype has just one count. Mismatch with germline at one junction end may stem from a read error. The chain combines TRBV11-3 with TRBJ2-1; no clear D gene. Germline values: CDR1 SGHNT, CDR2 YENEEA. This CDR3 has 15 amino acids. The CDR3 DNA is TGTGCCAGCAGCTTAGGGCAGAGTACCTACATTGAGCAGTTCTTC. As protein: CASSLGQSTYIEQFF.

Comment on this clonotype: A read error may account for a junction end that differs from germline. CDR3 sequence (DNA): TGTGCCAACAGTTACGGGTTAGCGGACACAGATACGCAGTATTTT. Residues: CANSYGLADTDTQYF. The chain uses TRBV6-5 and TRBJ2-3; weak D call: TRBD2 (6 bases). The length of the CDR3 is 15 residues. Germline V gene lookup returns CDR1 MNHEY and CDR2 SVGAGI.

To note about this clonotype: Compared with germline, one end of the junction differs, possibly owing to a read error. The genes are TRBV5-1 and TRBJ2-3; 8 bases fit TRBD1. CDR1 is SGHRS, CDR2 YFSETQ, per germline. The CDR3 has 14 residues. The CDR3 here is CASSLDRATDRQYF. The CDR3 DNA follows: TGTGCCAGCAGCTTGGACAGGGCGACAGATAGGCAGTATTTT.

This clonotype was observed many times. This chain uses TRBV5-6 with TRBJ2-5; no clear D. Germline CDR1 is SGHDT and CDR2 is YYEEEE. The CDR3 consists of 16 residues. The V end was cut by 0 bases, the J end by 4 bases, with 16 bases between. The CDR3 region has the DNA TGTGCCAGCAGCTTGGTTTCCCACTCCTCGGGAGAGACCCAGTACTTC. Protein product: CASSLVSHSSGETQYF.

On this clonotype itself: It is likely a read error, because the conserved phenylalanine at the end of the CDR3 is missing. The limits of the CDR3 on the DNA are not certain, so only TCRdb's listed CDR3 is given. The V call is TRBV5-4, the J call TRBJ1-1; no check of the table's D call, TRBD1, against the DNA was made. Germline-derived CDR1 and CDR2 are SGHNT and YYREEE (reference sequence). Including both end residues, the CDR3 is 16 amino acids long. CDR3 amino acids: CASSLGDRGHSTEAFC.

With regard to this clonotype: This could be a read error, since a much larger clone is one nucleotide away. This sequence joins TRBV20-1 and TRBJ2-1, with 9 bases fitting TRBD2. Germline V gives CDR1 DFQATT, CDR2 SNEGSKA (reference sequence). This CDR3 contains 16 residues. CDR3: CIVQDPSGRTYNEQFF. In DNA, the CDR3 is TGCATTGTTCAAGATCCGAGCGGGAGGACCTACAATGAGCAGTTCTTC.